This T cell receptor beta chain was recorded in a study of blood T cells in healthy people across ages. Donation came from healthy Caucasian individuals in Russia who were aged 6 to 90. Peripheral blood was drawn, approximately 9.4 milliliters per donor. In germline, CDR1 is SGHVS, CDR2 FQNEAQ. CDR3 length: 19 residues. V dropped 3 bases and J dropped 5; count of bases not matched to a gene: 20. Alongside a J-beta primer mix, a sample-barcoded 5' primer served in a second PCR lasting 7 to 11 cycles. Each CDR3 protein gets one entry after TCRdb re-called the 5' RACE reads with MiXCR. In the table there are roughly 1,500,000 distinct CDR3 sequences, about 43% of which are singletons. Findings and limits, study-wide: Long-lived donors had more naive CD4+ cells and higher diversity than aged donors. For the donors, CMV status was unknown and possibly confounded expanded clonotype changes.

Comment on this clonotype: Its antigen remains unknown.

This clonotype originated in a woman between 18 and 29 years old in good health. The sequenced sample was blood. The V and J genes are TRBV7-8 and TRBJ1-1, with 8 nucleotides matching TRBD1. The CDR3 region is CASSFLLGRGRELATEAFF. DNA of the CDR3: TGTGCCAGCAGCTTCCTTCTTGGCAGGGGGCGCGAGTTGGCAACTGAAGCTTTCTTT.